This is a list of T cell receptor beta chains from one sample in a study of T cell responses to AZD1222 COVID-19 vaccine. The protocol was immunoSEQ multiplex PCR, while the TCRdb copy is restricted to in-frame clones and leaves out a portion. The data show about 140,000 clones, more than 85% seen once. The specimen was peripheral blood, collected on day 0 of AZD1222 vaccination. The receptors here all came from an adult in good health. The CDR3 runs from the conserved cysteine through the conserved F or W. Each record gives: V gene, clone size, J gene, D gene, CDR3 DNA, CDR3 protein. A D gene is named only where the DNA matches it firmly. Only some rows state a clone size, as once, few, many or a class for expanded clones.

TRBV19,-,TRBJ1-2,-,TGTGCCAGTAGTATAGACCTTGGTCCGACCACGGATGGCTACACCTTC,CASSIDLGPTTDGYTF
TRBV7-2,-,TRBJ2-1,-,TGTGCCAGCAGCTTAGTTCAGGGAGGGGGAAATGAGCAGTTCTTC,CASSLVQGGGNEQFF
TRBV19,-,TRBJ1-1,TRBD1,TGTGCCACTAGTGTGAGGGGGCAGGGGGACACTGAAGCTTTCTTT,CATSVRGQGDTEAFF
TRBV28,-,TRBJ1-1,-,TGTGCCAGCAGCCCCGGACATAGGATGAACACTGAAGCTTTCTTT,CASSPGHRMNTEAFF
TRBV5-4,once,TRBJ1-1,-,TGTGCCAGCAGCTCAGGACTGGGGACGGCGAACACTGAAGCTTTCTTT,CASSSGLGTANTEAFF
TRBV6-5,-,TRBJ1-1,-,TGTGCCAGCAGGTCTATGGCGGGGGTGAACACTGAAGCTTTCTTT,CASRSMAGVNTEAFF
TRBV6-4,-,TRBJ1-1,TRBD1,TGTGCCAGCAGTCGGACAGGGGACACTGAAGCTTTCTTT,CASSRTGDTEAFF
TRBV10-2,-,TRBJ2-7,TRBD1,TGCGCCAGCAGCCGGGACAGGGTCTACGAGCAGTACTTC,CASSRDRVYEQYF
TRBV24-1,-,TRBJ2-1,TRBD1,TGTGCCACCAGTGACTGGACAGGCGGCTCCTACAATGAGCAGTTCTTC,CATSDWTGGSYNEQFF
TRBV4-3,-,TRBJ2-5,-,TGCGCCAGCAGCCAAGCGTCGGGGCAAGAAGAGACCCAGTACTTC,CASSQASGQEETQYF
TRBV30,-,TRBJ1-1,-,TGTGCCTGGCATACCGGACACTTGAACACTGAAGCTTTCTTT,CAWHTGHLNTEAFF
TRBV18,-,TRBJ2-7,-,TGTGCCAGCACCGCAACGACAGGACGCGAGCAGTACTTC,CASTATTGREQYF
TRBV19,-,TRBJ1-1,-,TGTGCCAGTAGTATAGATGGCACTGAAGCTTTCTTT,CASSIDGTEAFF
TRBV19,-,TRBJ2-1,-,TGTGCCAGTAGTACCCCGTTGGCCAGTGAGCAGTTCTTC,CASSTPLASEQFF
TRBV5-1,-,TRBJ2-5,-,TGCGCCAGCAGCCCACTGACTAGGGCAGGAGTGGAGACCCAGTACTTC,CASSPLTRAGVETQYF
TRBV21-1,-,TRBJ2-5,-,TGTGCCAGCAGCAAAAAGGCGCCCCGACGGGAGACCCAGTACTTC,CASSKKAPRRETQYF
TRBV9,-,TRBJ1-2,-,TGTGCCAGCAGCGCAGACAGTAACTATGGCTACACCTTC,CASSADSNYGYTF
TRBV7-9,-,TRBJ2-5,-,TGTGCCAGCAGCTCATCCGGGACTCCACAAGAGACCCAGTACTTC,CASSSSGTPQETQYF
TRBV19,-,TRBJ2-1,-,TGTGCCAGTAGCTGGAGCCAGGGGAGTGAGCAGTTCTTC,CASSWSQGSEQFF
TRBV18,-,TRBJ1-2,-,TGTGCCAGCTCCCCCACGGGGTTGGCTAACTATGGCTACACCTTC,CASSPTGLANYGYTF
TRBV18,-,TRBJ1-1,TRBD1,TGTGCCAGCTCACAGGGACAGGGGGGATTTTACACTGAAGCTTTCTTT,CASSQGQGGFYTEAFF